The 2 T cell receptor beta chains in this list originate from one sample, sequenced in a study of T cell responses to AZD1222 COVID-19 vaccine. Here immunoSEQ multiplex PCR was the method, and the copy in TCRdb shows in-frame clones only, minus some. The sample shows around 120,000 clones, around 90% of them seen only once. The starting material was peripheral blood, obtained on day 0 of AZD1222 vaccination. These receptors all come from an adult in good health.

The chain carries TRBV3-1 (or the pseudogene TRBV3-2) and TRBJ1-2; a weak D match, TRBD1 (5 bases). Germline V lookup: CDR1 LGHDT, CDR2 YNNKEL (reference sequence). The CDR3 is made up of 15 amino acids. Trimming stripped 1 base from V and 4 bases from J, with 13 bases between. The CDR3 DNA is TGTGCCAGCAGCCAAGCCACCCCAGGGCGCTATGGCTACACCTTC. This translates into CASSQATPGRYGYTF.

The CDR3 DNA follows: TGTGCCAGCACCAGACCTAATTCACCCCTCCACTTT. Protein sequence: CASTRPNSPLHF. The V call is TRBV2, the J call TRBJ1-6; the D is unclear. V gave up 7 bases and J gave up 6 bases, with 7 bases separating them. The germline CDR1 and CDR2 sequences are SNHLY and FYNNEI. The CDR3 has 12 residues.